Here is one T cell receptor beta chain with its context. The antigen remains undetermined. This entry belongs to a study of cytomegalovirus exposure and HLA in healthy donors. Whole-study findings and limits: The study found most TCR sequences rare, yet found some public TCRs in many donors. Analyses of presence/absence relied on an assumption of roughly uniform sequencing depth across donors. According to an earlier analysis, most TCR beta V segments yielded productive rearrangements about 90% or about 30% of the time.

Researchers ran the PCR with 60 Vbeta and 13 Jbeta primers. Method: immunoSEQ multiplex PCR; TCRdb's copy keeps in-frame clones and lacks some. The sample consists of about 120,000 clones, around 75% of them appearing once. This receptor was obtained from a man aged 30 to 45 in good health and CMV-seronegative. Sample: PBMCs.

The CDR3 DNA follows: TGTGCCAGCAGCTTAGTCGCGGGGGTGGGAGATACGCAGTATTTT. Protein: CASSLVAGVGDTQYF. The rearrangement links TRBV7-9 to TRBJ2-3; 7 bases agree with TRBD2. Germline V lookup: CDR1 SEHNR, CDR2 FQNEAQ (reference sequence). The J segment lost 5 bases and the V segment lost 1 base, leaving 6 bases of the junction unmatched. The CDR3 extends over 15 amino acids.